This TCR beta chain comes out of a study of blood T cells in healthy people across ages. The germline V gene encodes CDR1 SGDLS and CDR2 YYNGEE. The CDR3 totals 14 residues. The V gene lost 2 bases and the J gene lost 9 bases, with 15 bases spanning the gap. This clonotype was observed a handful of times. A sample-barcoded 5' primer and a J-beta primer mix were used in a second PCR of about 7 to 11 cycles. One entry per CDR3 protein results from TCRdb running MiXCR on the 5' RACE reads. The sample lists 1.6 million or so distinct CDR3 sequences, 30% to 40% occurring once. The TCR comes from a woman aged 25 to 39 in good health. Sequencing used blood. This sequence joins TRBV9 and TRBJ2-1; D may match TRBD1 or TRBD2 (6 bases each). The CDR3 DNA reads TGTGCCAGCAGCGTCGAGGGGGGCAAGGTTGAGCAGTTCTTC. This gives the protein CASSVEGGKVEQFF.